This T cell receptor beta chain stems from a study of blood T cell repertoires in COVID-19. Background on the study: Material from acute and convalescent COVID-19 was sourced from the United States, Italy and Spain. T cells, B-cell-depleted T cells, or PBMCs provided the cDNA or gDNA that served as material.

Germline assignment: CDR1 LGHDT and CDR2 YNNKEL (reference sequence). Trimming left V 1 base short and J 6 bases short, with 4 bases between. CDR3 length equals 13 residues. Study processing details: Reference gene primer amplification gave estimated nucleated cell counts. Sequencing was performed with immunoSEQ multiplex PCR; in TCRdb, only in-frame clones are kept and a portion is missing. D and trimming come from the DNA, and the V and J calls and clone size come from that table. Among under 350,000 clones, roughly 89% were seen once, and the ten largest hold about 2%. Enrolled during active infection, Seattle patients were then followed longitudinally.

The sequencing input was peripheral blood. The sequence was collected from a young woman with COVID-19, enrolled during active disease. J is TRBJ1-6 and V is TRBV3-1 (or the pseudogene TRBV3-2); no clear D. CDR3 in amino acids: CASSQVSNSPLHF. DNA for the CDR3: TGTGCCAGCAGCCAAGTTAGTAATTCACCCCTCCACTTT.